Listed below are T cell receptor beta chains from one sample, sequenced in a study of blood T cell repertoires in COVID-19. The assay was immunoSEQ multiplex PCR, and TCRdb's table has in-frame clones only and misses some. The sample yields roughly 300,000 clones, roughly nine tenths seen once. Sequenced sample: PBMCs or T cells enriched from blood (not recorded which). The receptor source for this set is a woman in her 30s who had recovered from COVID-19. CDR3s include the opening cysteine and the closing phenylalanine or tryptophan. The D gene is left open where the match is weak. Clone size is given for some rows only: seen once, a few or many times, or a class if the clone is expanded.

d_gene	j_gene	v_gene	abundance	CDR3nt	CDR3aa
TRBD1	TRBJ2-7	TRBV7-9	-	TGTGCCAGCAGCTTAGCTTCCGGGACAGTCCCCTACGAGCAGTACTTC	CASSLASGTVPYEQYF
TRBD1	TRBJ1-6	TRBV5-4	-	TGTGCCAGCAGCTTCGGCGGAGACAGGGGGAATTCACCCCTCCACTTT	CASSFGGDRGNSPLHF
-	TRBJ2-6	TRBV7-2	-	TGTGCCAGCAGGCCTGCGAGGGGGAGTGGGGCCAACGTCCTGACTTTC	CASRPARGSGANVLTF
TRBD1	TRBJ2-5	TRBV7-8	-	TGTGCCAGCAGGACAGGGTGGGAGACCCAGTACTTC	CASRTGWETQYF
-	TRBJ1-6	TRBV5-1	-	TGCGCCAGCAGCTTGGACGGGACAAGCGAACCCCTCCACTTT	CASSLDGTSEPLHF
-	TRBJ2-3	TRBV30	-	TGTGCCTGTTATCCGGGTCCTCCCTCTAGCACAGATACGCAGTATTTT	CACYPGPPSSTDTQYF
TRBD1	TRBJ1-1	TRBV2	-	TGTGCCAGCACCGGGACAGATCTGAACACTGAAGCTTTCTTT	CASTGTDLNTEAFF
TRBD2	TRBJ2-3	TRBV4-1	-	TGCGCCAGCAAGCGCGGGGGGAACACAGATACGCAGTATTTT	CASKRGGNTDTQYF
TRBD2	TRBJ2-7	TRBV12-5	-	TGTGCTAGTGTTCGGGCAACGGGGGGCTACGAGCAGTACTTC	CASVRATGGYEQYF
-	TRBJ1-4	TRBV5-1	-	TGCGCCAGCAGCTTGGGGACAGCAACTAATGAAAAACTGTTTTTT	CASSLGTATNEKLFF
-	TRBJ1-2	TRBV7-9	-	TGTGCCAGCGGCAGAGGGGGAGCTAACTATGGCTACACCTTC	CASGRGGANYGYTF
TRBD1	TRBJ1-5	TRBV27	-	TGTGCCAGCAGTTTTTGGACAGGGGGCGTCGGGGGCAATCAGCCCCAGCATTTT	CASSFWTGGVGGNQPQHF
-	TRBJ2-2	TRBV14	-	TGTGCCAGCTCCTTTAGCACCGGGGAGCTGTTTTTT	CASSFSTGELFF
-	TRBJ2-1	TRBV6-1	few	TGTGCCAGCAGTGAAGTGGCGGGACGGGGATTGAGCTCCTACAATGAGCAGTTCTTC	CASSEVAGRGLSSYNEQFF
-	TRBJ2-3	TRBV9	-	TGTGCCAGCAGCGCCAGGGGAGATAGCACAGATACGCAGTATTTT	CASSARGDSTDTQYF